One T cell receptor beta chain is described in this entry. There are a few counts of this clone. Its target antigen remains unknown. No much larger clonotype is one base removed from it; base qualities were not supplied. Genomic DNA was isolated from the sorted cells so that the TCRbeta CDR3 region could be sequenced. The immunoSEQ Assay was used for sequencing of TCRbeta CDR3 regions. The clones in this table, taken by TCRdb from immuneACCESS, are in-frame only. Not every clone is retained; where verified, under half of the shortfall comes from an unresolved V gene, and the cause of the rest is unknown. In all, the sample holds tens of thousands of clones, and 84% of those were seen once. The top ten constitute approximately 22% of the sample. Patients with autoimmune disease history or receiving systemic immunosuppression were excluded from the trial. In every dose cohort, peripheral blood was drawn for TCR sequencing at baseline, cycle 4 day 1, and cycle 7 day 1. The samples were taken from a phase I, first-in-human, multicenter, open-label dose-escalation trial of ivuxolimab. Adults with locally advanced or metastatic melanoma, renal cell carcinoma, hepatocellular carcinoma or head and neck squamous cell carcinoma were enrolled in the trial. Before TCR sequencing, CD4+ T cells and CD8+ T cells from peripheral blood were sorted into separate populations.

This specimen comes from a study of OX40 agonist ivuxolimab in advanced cancers. Regarding the research as a whole: Ivuxolimab was a fully human IgG2 agonistic monoclonal antibody targeting the costimulatory receptor OX40 (CD134). Partial responses occurred in three dose-escalation patients, of whom one had hepatocellular carcinoma and two had cutaneous melanoma. Peripheral TCRbeta sequencing was intended to test whether TCR sequence diversity was altered and clonal T-cell expansion was caused by ivuxolimab. The monotherapy dose-escalation portion (N = 52 patients) of the phase I ivuxolimab trial is reported in the paper. Of the approximately 50 patients in dose escalation, some 20 had hepatocellular carcinoma, some 15 had melanoma, 9 had renal cell carcinoma and 9 had head and neck cancer. Prior anti-PD-1, anti-PD-L1 or anti-CTLA-4 therapy was permitted, and checkpoint inhibitors had been received by less than 45% of dose-escalation patients. The dose-escalation cohort was 82.7% male with a mean age of roughly 62 years, ranging from roughly 23 to 85. Intravenous ivuxolimab was administered to patients every 2 weeks at six dose levels: 0.01, 0.1, 0.3, 1.5, 3 and 10 mg/kg.

V loses 2 bases, J loses 11 bases, and the germline ends lie 15 bases apart. Spanning cysteine to phenylalanine, the CDR3 consists of 13 amino acids. The only DNA kept is the CDR3, 39 bases in frame from the first base. The germline V gene yields LGHNT for CDR1 and FRNRAP for CDR2. The investigation overall reported the following: In the 0.1-3.0 mg/kg groups, partial responders were among the patients with the lowest normalized peripheral clonal expansion, particularly in CD8+ T cells. Low levels of normalized T-cell clonal expansion were also seen in some nonresponding patients. At doses from 0.1 to 3.0 mg/kg, clonal expansion was seen in both CD4+ and CD8+ blood T cells between baseline and week 6. The antigen specificity of the peripheral T cells that underwent clonal expansion was not determined. After ivuxolimab, CD8+ T cells had more expanded clones than CD4+ T cells on average.

This clonotype was sampled from an adult with an advanced solid tumor such as melanoma, head and neck, liver or kidney cancer. Sequences were derived from CD4+ or CD8+ T cells sorted from blood, sampled in a trial of the OX40 agonist ivuxolimab. The chain employs TRBV12-5 and TRBJ1-1; a weak D assignment points to TRBD1 (5 bases agree). DNA sequence: TGTGCTAGTGGTTTGAGTCGGGACTCTGGCGCTTTCTTT. It translates as CASGLSRDSGAFF. Here the CDR3 is joined to the reference TRBV12-5 and TRBJ1-1 genes, and the full variable domain is: DARVTQTPRHKVTEMGQEVTMRCQPILGHNTVFWYRQTMMQGLELLAYFRNRAPLDDSGMPKDRFSAEMPDATLATLKIQPSEPRDSAVYFCASGLSRDSGAFFGQGTRLTVV.